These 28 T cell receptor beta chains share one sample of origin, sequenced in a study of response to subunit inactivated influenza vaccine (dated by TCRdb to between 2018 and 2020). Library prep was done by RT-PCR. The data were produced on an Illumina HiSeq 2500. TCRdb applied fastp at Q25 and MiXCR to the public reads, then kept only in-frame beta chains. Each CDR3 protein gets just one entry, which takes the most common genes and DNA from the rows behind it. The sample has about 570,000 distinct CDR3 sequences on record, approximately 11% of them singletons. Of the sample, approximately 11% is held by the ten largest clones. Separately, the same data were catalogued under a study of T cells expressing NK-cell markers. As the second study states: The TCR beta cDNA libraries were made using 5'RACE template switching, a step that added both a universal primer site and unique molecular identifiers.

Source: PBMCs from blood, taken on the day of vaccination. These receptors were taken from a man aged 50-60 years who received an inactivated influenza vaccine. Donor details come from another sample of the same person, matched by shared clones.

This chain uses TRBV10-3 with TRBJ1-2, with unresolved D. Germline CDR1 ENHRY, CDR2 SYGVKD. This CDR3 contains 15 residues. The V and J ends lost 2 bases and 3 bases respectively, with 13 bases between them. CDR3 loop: CAISEGRASDYGYTF. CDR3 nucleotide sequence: TGTGCCATCAGTGAGGGAAGGGCTTCGGACTATGGCTACACCTTC.

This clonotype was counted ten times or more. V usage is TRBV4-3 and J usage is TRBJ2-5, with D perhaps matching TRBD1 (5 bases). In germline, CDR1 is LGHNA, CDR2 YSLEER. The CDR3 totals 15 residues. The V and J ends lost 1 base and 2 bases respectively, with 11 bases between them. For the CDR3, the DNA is TGCGCCAGCAGCCAAGGGCAGGGCATGCAAGAGACCCAGTACTTC. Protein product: CASSQGQGMQETQYF.

The CDR3 DNA sequence: TGCAGTGCTAGACCGGGACTAGCCTACAATGAGCAGTTCTTC. The encoded protein is CSARPGLAYNEQFF. The chain employs TRBV20-1 and TRBJ2-1; the match to TRBD2 covers 8 bases. Germline lookup yields CDR1 DFQATT and CDR2 SNEGSKA (reference sequence). With V trimmed by 2 bases and J by 2 bases, 2 bases remained unmatched. The CDR3 has 14 amino acids.

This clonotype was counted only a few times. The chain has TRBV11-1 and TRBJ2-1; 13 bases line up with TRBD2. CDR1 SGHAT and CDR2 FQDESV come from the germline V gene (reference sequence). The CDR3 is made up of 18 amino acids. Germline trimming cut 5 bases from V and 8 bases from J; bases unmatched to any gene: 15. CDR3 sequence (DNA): TGTGCCAGCAGCCCGGAGATCGGGACTAGCGGGGATAGCTATGAGCAGTTCTTC. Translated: CASSPEIGTSGDSYEQFF.

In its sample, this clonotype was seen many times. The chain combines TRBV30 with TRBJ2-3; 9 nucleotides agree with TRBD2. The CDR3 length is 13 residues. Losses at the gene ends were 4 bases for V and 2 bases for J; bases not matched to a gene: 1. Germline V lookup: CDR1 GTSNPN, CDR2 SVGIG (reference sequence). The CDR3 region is CAWTSGNTDTQYF. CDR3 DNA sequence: TGTGCCTGGACTAGCGGGAACACAGATACGCAGTATTTT. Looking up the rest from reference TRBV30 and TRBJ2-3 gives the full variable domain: SQTIHQWPATLVQPVGSPLSLECTVEGTSNPNLYWYRQAAGRGLQLLFYSVGIGQISSEVPQNLSASRPQDRQFILSSKKLLLSDSGFYLCAWTSGNTDTQYFGPGTRLTVL.

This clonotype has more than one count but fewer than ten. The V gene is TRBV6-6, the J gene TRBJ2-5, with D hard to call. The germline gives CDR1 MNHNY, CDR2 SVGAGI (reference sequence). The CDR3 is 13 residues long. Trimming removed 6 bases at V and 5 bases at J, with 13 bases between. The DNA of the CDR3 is TGTGCCAGCAGCCGTTCTCCTACGGAGACCCAGTACTTC. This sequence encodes CASSRSPTETQYF.

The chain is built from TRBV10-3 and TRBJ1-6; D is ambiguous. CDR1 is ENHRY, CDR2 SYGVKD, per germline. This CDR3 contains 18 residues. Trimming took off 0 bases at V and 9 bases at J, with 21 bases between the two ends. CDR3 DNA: TGTGCCATCAGTGAGTCGAGGGCTTCCAGCATTCGTGTTTCACCCCTCCACTTT. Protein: CAISESRASSIRVSPLHF.

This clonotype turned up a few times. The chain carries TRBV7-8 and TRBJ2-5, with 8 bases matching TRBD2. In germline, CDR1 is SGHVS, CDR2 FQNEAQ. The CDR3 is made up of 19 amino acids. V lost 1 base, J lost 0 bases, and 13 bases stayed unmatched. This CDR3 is CASSLGRLAGVINQETQYF. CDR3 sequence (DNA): TGTGCCAGCAGCTTAGGGAGGCTAGCGGGCGTTATCAACCAAGAGACCCAGTACTTC.

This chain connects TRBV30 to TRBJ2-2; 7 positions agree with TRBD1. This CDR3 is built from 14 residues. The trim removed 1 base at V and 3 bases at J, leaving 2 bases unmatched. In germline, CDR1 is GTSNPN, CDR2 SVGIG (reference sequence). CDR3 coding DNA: TGTGCCTGGAGTGGACAGGGCCACACCGGGGAGCTGTTTTTT. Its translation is CAWSGQGHTGELFF.

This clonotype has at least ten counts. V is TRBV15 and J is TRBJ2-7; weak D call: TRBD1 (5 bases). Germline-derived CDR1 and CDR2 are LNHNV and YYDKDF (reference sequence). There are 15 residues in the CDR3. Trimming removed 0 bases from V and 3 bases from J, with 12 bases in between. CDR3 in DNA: TGTGCCACCAGCAGAGATACCTCTGACAGCTACGAGCAGTACTTC. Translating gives CATSRDTSDSYEQYF.

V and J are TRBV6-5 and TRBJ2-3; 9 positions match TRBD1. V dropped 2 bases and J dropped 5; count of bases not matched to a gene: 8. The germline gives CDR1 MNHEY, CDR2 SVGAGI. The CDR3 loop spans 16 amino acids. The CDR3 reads CASSYAGQGSGDTQYF. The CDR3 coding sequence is TGTGCCAGCAGTTACGCCGGACAGGGGTCGGGAGATACGCAGTATTTT.

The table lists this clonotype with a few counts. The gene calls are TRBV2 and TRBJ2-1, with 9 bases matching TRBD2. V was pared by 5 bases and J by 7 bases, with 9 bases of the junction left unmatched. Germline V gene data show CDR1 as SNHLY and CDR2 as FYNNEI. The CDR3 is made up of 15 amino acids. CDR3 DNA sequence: TGTGCCAGCAGTACGTTGGCGGGGGGGCCGAATGAGCAGTTCTTC. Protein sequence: CASSTLAGGPNEQFF.

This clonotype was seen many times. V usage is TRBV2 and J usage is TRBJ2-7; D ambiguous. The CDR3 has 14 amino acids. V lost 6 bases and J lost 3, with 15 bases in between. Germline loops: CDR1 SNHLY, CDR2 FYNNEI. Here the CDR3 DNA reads TGTGCCAGCAGACGGAGTGGGCTGCTCTACGAGCAGTACTTC. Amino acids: CASRRSGLLYEQYF.

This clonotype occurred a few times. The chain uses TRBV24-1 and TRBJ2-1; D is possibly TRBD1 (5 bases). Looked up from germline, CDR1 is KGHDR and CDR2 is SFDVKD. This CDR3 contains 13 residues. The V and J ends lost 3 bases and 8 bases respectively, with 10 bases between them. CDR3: CATSDPRVDEQFF. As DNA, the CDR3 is TGTGCCACCAGTGATCCCAGGGTCGATGAGCAGTTCTTC.

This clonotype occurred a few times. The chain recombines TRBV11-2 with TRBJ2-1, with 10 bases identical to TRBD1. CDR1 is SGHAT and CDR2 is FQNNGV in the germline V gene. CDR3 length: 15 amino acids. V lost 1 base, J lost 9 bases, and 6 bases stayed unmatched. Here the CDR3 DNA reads TGTGCCAGCAGCTTAGTGACAGGGGGCATCGGTGAGCAGTTCTTC. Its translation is CASSLVTGGIGEQFF.

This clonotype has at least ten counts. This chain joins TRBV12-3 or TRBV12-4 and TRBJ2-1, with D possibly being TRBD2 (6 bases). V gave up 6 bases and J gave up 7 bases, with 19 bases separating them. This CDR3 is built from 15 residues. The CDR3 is CASSLGGGRRNEQFF. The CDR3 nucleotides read TGTGCCAGCAGCCTGGGGGGAGGACGAAGGAATGAGCAGTTCTTC.

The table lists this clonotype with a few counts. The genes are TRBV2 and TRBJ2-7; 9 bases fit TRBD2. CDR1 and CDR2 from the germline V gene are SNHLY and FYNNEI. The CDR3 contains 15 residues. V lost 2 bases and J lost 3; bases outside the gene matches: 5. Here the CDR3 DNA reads TGTGCCAGCAGTGAAAGTCCTAGCGGGATCTACGAGCAGTACTTC. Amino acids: CASSESPSGIYEQYF.

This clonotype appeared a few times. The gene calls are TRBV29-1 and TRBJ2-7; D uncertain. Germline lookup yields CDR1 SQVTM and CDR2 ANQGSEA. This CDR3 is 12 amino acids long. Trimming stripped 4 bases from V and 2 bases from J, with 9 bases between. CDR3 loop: CSVGPHTYEQYF. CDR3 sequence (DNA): TGCAGCGTTGGGCCGCACACCTACGAGCAGTACTTC.

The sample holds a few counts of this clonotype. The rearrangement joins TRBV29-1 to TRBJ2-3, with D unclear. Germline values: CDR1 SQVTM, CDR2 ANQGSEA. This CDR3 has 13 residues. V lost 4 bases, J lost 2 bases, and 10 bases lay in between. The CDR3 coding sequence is TGCAGCGTTGCGGGCAGGACCACAGATACGCAGTATTTT. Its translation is CSVAGRTTDTQYF.

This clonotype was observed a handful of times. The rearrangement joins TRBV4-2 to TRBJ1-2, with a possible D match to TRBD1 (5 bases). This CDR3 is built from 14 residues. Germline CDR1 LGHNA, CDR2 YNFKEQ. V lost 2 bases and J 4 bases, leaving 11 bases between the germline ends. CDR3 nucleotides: TGTGCCAGCAGCCAATCTTTCCAGGGCTATGGCTACACCTTC. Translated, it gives CASSQSFQGYGYTF.

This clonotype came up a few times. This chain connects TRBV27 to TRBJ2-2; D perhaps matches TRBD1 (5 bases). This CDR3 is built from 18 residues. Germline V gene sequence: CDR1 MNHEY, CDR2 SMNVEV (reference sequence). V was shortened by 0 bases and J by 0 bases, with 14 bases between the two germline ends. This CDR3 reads CASSLSGRAGTNTGELFF. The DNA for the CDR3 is TGTGCCAGCAGTTTATCGGGAAGGGCAGGGACGAACACCGGGGAGCTGTTTTTT.

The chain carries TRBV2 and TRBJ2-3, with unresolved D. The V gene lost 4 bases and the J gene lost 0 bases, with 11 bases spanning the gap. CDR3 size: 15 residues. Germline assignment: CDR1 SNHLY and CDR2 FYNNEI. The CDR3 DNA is TGTGCCAGCAGTGGGAGACTTACTAGCACAGATACGCAGTATTTT. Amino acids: CASSGRLTSTDTQYF.

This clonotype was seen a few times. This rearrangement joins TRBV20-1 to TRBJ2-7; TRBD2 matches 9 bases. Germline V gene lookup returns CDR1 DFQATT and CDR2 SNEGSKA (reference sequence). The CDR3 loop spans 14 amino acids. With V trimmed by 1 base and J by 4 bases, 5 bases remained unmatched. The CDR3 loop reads CSARGGSGGYEQYF. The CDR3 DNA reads TGCAGTGCTAGAGGAGGTAGCGGGGGATACGAGCAGTACTTC.

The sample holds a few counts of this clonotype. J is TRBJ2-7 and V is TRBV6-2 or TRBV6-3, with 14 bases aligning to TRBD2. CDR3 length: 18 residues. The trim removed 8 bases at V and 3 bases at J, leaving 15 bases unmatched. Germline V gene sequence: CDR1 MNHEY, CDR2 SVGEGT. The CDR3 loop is CASLSSPGLAGGYYEQYF. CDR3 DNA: TGTGCCAGCCTATCCTCCCCCGGACTAGCGGGAGGATACTACGAGCAGTACTTC.

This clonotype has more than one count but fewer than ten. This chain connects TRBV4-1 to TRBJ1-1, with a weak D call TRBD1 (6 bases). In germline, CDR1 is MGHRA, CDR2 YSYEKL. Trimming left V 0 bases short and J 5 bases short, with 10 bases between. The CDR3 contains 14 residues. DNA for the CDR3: TGCGCCAGCAGCCAAGAGGGCAGGGGAACTGAAGCTTTCTTT. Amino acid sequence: CASSQEGRGTEAFF.

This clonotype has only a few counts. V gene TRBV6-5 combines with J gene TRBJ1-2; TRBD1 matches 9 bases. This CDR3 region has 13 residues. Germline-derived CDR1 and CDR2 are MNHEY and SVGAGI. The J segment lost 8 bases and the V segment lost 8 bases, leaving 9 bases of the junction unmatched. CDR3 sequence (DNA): TGTGCCAGCGGTTCCGGGACAGGGTTCGGCTACACCTTC. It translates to CASGSGTGFGYTF.

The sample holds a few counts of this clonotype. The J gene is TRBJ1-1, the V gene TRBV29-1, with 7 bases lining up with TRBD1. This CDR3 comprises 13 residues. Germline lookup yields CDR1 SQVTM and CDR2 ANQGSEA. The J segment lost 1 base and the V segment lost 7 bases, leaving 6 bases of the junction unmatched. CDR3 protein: CSAGAGGNTEAFF. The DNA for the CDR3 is TGCAGCGCTGGGGCAGGGGGGAACACTGAAGCTTTCTTT.

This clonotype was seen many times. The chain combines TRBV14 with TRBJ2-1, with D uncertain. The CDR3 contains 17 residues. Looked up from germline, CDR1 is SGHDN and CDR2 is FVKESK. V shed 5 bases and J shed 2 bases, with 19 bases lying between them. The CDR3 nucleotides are TGTGCCAGCAGCATCCGGGCCTTAAAAGGCCCCTACAATGAGCAGTTCTTC. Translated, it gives CASSIRALKGPYNEQFF.